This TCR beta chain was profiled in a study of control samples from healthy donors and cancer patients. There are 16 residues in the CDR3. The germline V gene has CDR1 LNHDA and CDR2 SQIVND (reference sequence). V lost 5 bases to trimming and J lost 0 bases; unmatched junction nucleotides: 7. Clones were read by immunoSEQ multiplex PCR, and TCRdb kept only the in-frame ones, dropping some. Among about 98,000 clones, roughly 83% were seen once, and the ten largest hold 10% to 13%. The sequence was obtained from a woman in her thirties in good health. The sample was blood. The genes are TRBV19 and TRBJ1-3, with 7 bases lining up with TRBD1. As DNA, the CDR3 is TGTGCCAGTAGTTCCGGACAGGCCTTCTCTGGAAACACCATATATTTT. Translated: CASSSGQAFSGNTIYF.